This T cell receptor (beta chain) was sequenced during a study of T cell therapy after organ transplantation. Study overall: T cells were expanded about two weeks with 30 CMV class I/II epitopes.

Profiled with immunoSEQ multiplex PCR; TCRdb holds only in-frame clones, not every one. The sample yields 20,000 or so clones, about four fifths seen once. The time point was: 4-8 weeks after completion of therapy. Overall study findings and caveats: Effects of concurrent antirejection and antiviral medications were not evaluable. Post-therapy reconstitution appeared to include transferred and endogenous clonotypes. Pretherapy CD8 clonality inversely correlated with its fold change after therapy.

With regard to this clone: Its antigen remains unidentified.

The CDR3 runs to 15 residues. Germline V lookup: CDR1 WSHSY, CDR2 SAAADI. Trimming removed 10 bases at V and 4 bases at J, with 22 bases between. The specimen was CD8+ T cells from blood, collected after autologous CMV-specific T cell therapy. The chain carries TRBV10-2 and TRBJ1-1; possible D gene TRBD1, 6 bases. This clonotype was obtained from a human patient who had received a solid organ transplant and had CMV disease. Certain T cells may be donor cells from the graft. The CDR3 spells CATDAGQQGRTEAFF. In DNA form, the CDR3 reads TGCGCCACCGATGCTGGGCAACAGGGACGCACTGAAGCTTTCTTT.